One sample yielded the 17 T cell receptor beta chains listed below, sequenced in a study of STAT5B mutations in CD4+ large granular lymphocyte leukemia. The assay was immunoSEQ multiplex PCR, and TCRdb's table has in-frame clones only and misses some. The repertoire holds 30,000 or so clones, more than 65% seen once, with over 2% in the top ten. Input material: CD4+ T cells from blood buffy coats. The receptors come from a human donor in good health.

This clone was seen more than once but under ten times. The chain uses TRBV7-6 and TRBJ2-2; a possible D gene is TRBD1 (5 bases). The CDR3 length is 16 residues. Germline CDR1 is SGHVS and CDR2 is FNYEAQ. V lost 0 bases and J lost 1, with 9 bases in between. The DNA of the CDR3 is TGTGCCAGCAGCTTAGCGTGGCAGGGGAACACCGGGGAGCTGTTTTTT. Amino acid sequence: CASSLAWQGNTGELFF.

This clone appeared a few times. J is TRBJ2-5 and V is TRBV15; either TRBD1 or TRBD2 may supply D (5 bases each). Germline CDR1 LNHNV, CDR2 YYDKDF (reference sequence). The CDR3 is 15 amino acids. The ends were cut back, 0 bases at V and 5 bases at J, with 13 bases in the middle. As DNA, the CDR3 is TGTGCCACCAGCAGAGATCAGGGAGAGGTGGAGACCCAGTACTTC. This gives the protein CATSRDQGEVETQYF.

This clone has only one observation. The V gene is TRBV11-2, the J gene TRBJ2-7, with TRBD1 as a possible D gene (5 bases). V lost 3 bases, J lost 1 base, and 13 bases lay in between. CDR1 and CDR2 (germline): SGHAT, FQNNGV. CDR3 length: 15 amino acids. The DNA of the CDR3 is TGTGCCAGCAGCTTCCGGTTAACAGGATCCTACGAGCAGTACTTC. As protein: CASSFRLTGSYEQYF.

This clone was seen just once. This chain uses TRBV11-1 with TRBJ2-5, with TRBD2 matching over 13 bases. Germline CDR1 and CDR2: SGHAT and FQDESV (reference sequence). The CDR3 spans 16 residues. With 5 bases clipped from V and 5 bases from J, the junction kept 8 bases outside the gene matches. DNA of the CDR3: TGTGCCAGCAGCCCAGGACTAGCGGGAGATAGGGAGACCCAGTACTTC. Protein product: CASSPGLAGDRETQYF.

The V gene is TRBV6-4, the J gene TRBJ2-2, with D perhaps matching TRBD2 (5 bases). The CDR3 spans 17 residues. From germline, CDR1 is MRHNA and CDR2 SNTAGT. The V end was cut by 5 bases, the J end by 2 bases, with 18 bases between. The CDR3 sequence: CASSRFGLGSNTGELFF. In nucleotides, the CDR3 is TGTGCCAGCAGTCGCTTCGGACTGGGAAGTAACACCGGGGAGCTGTTTTTT.

The chain carries TRBV29-1 and TRBJ1-1; D is undetermined. The germline gives CDR1 SQVTM, CDR2 ANQGSEA. This CDR3 has 14 residues. Trimming cost V 4 bases and J 6 bases, with 18 bases left between them. CDR3 in amino acids: CSVVYAVSRSEAFF. CDR3 sequence (DNA): TGCAGCGTTGTGTACGCCGTCAGTAGGTCTGAAGCTTTCTTT.

The chain recombines TRBV4-2 with TRBJ2-3, with TRBD2 matching over 8 bases. CDR3 length: 17 amino acids. The trim removed 0 bases at V and 2 bases at J, leaving 7 bases unmatched. Germline CDR1 reads LGHNA; CDR2 reads YNFKEQ. Written as DNA, the CDR3 is TGTGCCAGCAGCCAAGACGGGCTAGCGGGTATCACAGATACGCAGTATTTT. Its protein product is CASSQDGLAGITDTQYF.

The chain recombines TRBV5-6 with TRBJ1-2, with D perhaps TRBD1 (6 bases). Germline V gene lookup returns CDR1 SGHDT and CDR2 YYEEEE. The V end was cut by 0 bases, the J end by 8 bases, with 11 bases between. The CDR3 runs 13 residues. The CDR3 spells CASSLVQGRGYTF. The CDR3 nucleotides read TGTGCCAGCAGCTTGGTACAGGGAAGGGGCTACACCTTC. Variable domain in full (rest from reference TRBV5-6 and TRBJ1-2): DAGVTQSPTHLIKTRGQQVTLRCSPKSGHDTVSWYQQALGQGPQFIFQYYEEEERQRGNFPDRFSGHQFPNYSSELNVNALLLGDSALYLCASSLVQGRGYTFGSGTRLTVV.

The chain is built from TRBV30 and TRBJ1-1; TRBD1 might be the D (6 bases). The CDR3 is made up of 14 amino acids. V was clipped by 2 bases and J by 1 base, with 11 bases between them. Germline values: CDR1 GTSNPN, CDR2 SVGIG (reference sequence). In DNA, the CDR3 is TGTGCCTGGAGTCTAAGGGGACAGAACACTGAAGCTTTCTTT. Translated, it gives CAWSLRGQNTEAFF.

J is TRBJ1-3 and V is TRBV7-2; D is uncertain. Germline assignment: CDR1 SGHTA and CDR2 FQGNSA. CDR3 length equals 16 residues. The germline V and J ends were trimmed by 5 bases and 0 bases, with 14 bases remaining between them. For the CDR3, the DNA is TGTGCCAGCAGCCGGGGAGGGCGAAGCTCTGGAAACACCATATATTTT. It specifies CASSRGGRSSGNTIYF.

The chain employs TRBV5-1 and TRBJ2-3; tentative D call: TRBD2 (5 bases). The CDR3 runs to 16 residues. The V end lost 4 bases, the J end lost 5 bases, and 20 bases lay between the germline ends. Germline V gives CDR1 SGHRS, CDR2 YFSETQ. The CDR3 DNA reads TGCGCCAGCAGCCCGAGGAGGCGGGCAAGCTTAGATACGCAGTATTTT. This encodes CASSPRRRASLDTQYF.

The chain carries TRBV7-2 and TRBJ2-7; TRBD1 is a possible D gene (6 bases). V shed 1 base and J shed 5 bases, with 9 bases lying between them. CDR3 length: 13 amino acids. Germline V lookup: CDR1 SGHTA, CDR2 FQGNSA. The CDR3, as DNA: TGTGCCAGCAGCTTAGTTGGGGGCAACGAGCAGTACTTC. It specifies CASSLVGGNEQYF.

This chain links TRBV6-5 with TRBJ1-2; 7 positions match TRBD1. The V segment lost 4 bases and the J segment 4 bases; nucleotides outside the gene matches: 6. There are 14 residues in the CDR3. In germline, CDR1 is MNHEY, CDR2 SVGAGI. The CDR3, as DNA: TGTGCCAGCAGTTCCGGGACAGTGGGCTATGGCTACACCTTC. This codes for CASSSGTVGYGYTF.

The chain combines TRBV2 with TRBJ1-1, with TRBD1 matching over 8 bases. The CDR3 totals 13 residues. J lost 4 bases, V lost 3 bases, and 1 base had no gene match. Per the germline V gene, CDR1 is SNHLY and CDR2 is FYNNEI. The CDR3 here is CASSEDRATEAFF. CDR3 DNA: TGTGCCAGCAGTGAGGACAGGGCCACTGAAGCTTTCTTT.

A few counts support this clone. The rearrangement links TRBV10-1 to TRBJ1-2; D not certain. This CDR3 is 13 amino acids long. From germline, CDR1 is WNHNN and CDR2 SYGVQD (reference sequence). The germline V and J ends were trimmed by 9 bases and 0 bases, with 11 bases remaining between them. CDR3: CARLFSANYGYTF. The CDR3, as DNA: TGCGCCAGATTATTTTCTGCTAACTATGGCTACACCTTC.

This chain joins TRBV19 and TRBJ1-3; no definite D call. The CDR3 runs 14 residues. Per germline, CDR1 LNHDA and CDR2 SQIVND (reference sequence). V was cut by 3 bases and J by 4 bases, with 10 bases left in between. CDR3 coding DNA: TGTGCCAGTAGTATGGTCCCCGGGGGAAACACCATATATTTT. It codes for CASSMVPGGNTIYF. The complete variable domain, with remaining parts taken from reference TRBV19 and TRBJ1-3, reads DGGITQSPKYLFRKEGQNVTLSCEQNLNHDAMYWYRQDPGQGLRLIYYSQIVNDFQKGDIAEGYSVSREKKESFPLTVTSAQKNPTAFYLCASSMVPGGNTIYFGEGSWLTVV.

The rearrangement links TRBV30 to TRBJ1-5; D is uncertain. V was pared by 0 bases and J by 5 bases, with 8 bases between. The CDR3 is 13 residues long. CDR1 and CDR2 (germline): GTSNPN, SVGIG (reference sequence). DNA of the CDR3: TGTGCCTGGAGTGTAGGTTTAGATCAGCCCCAGCATTTT. Residues: CAWSVGLDQPQHF.